The sequence of this T cell receptor (beta chain) was determined in a study of cytomegalovirus exposure and HLA in healthy donors. The V and J ends lost 2 bases and 6 bases, in that order; junction bases with no gene match: 7. Germline V gene sequence: CDR1 MNHEY, CDR2 SMNVEV (reference sequence). CDR3 size: 16 residues. On this clone itself: The antigen remains unidentified.

The study, taken as a whole, reports: Across all donors, roughly uniform sequencing depth was an assumption of the presence/absence analyses.

The donors (healthy individuals) were bone marrow donors. Primers for the PCR totalled 60 Vbeta and 13 Jbeta. Profiling relied on immunoSEQ multiplex PCR, and the TCRdb table lists in-frame clones only, not all of them. The table records 95,000 to 150,000 clones, under 80% of them present only once. The sample consisted of PBMCs. The chain uses TRBV27 and TRBJ2-2; 9 bases match TRBD1. The sequence came from a man aged 35 to 55 in good health and CMV-seropositive. CDR3 sequence (DNA): TGTGCCAGCAGTTTACCCGGGACAGGGAGGGCCGGGGAGCTGTTTTTT. Translated, it gives CASSLPGTGRAGELFF.